Presented here are 21 T cell receptor beta chains from one specimen sequenced in a study of cytomegalovirus exposure and HLA in healthy donors. The PCR was carried out with 60 Vbeta primers and 13 Jbeta primers. The protocol was immunoSEQ multiplex PCR, while the TCRdb copy is restricted to in-frame clones and leaves out a portion. In total, the table holds around 100,000 clones. Sequenced: PBMCs. The receptors originated from a man aged 35 to 55 in good health and CMV-seronegative.

In DNA, the CDR3 is TGTGCCAGCAGTTTCCGGACAGGCCCACACAATGAGCAGTTCTTC. Translation gives CASSFRTGPHNEQFF. The chain is built from TRBV28 and TRBJ2-1, with 7 bases matching TRBD1. J lost 5 bases, V lost 3 bases, and 7 bases had no gene match. There are 15 residues in the CDR3. The germline V gene has CDR1 MDHEN and CDR2 SYDVKM.

The rearrangement joins TRBV28 to TRBJ1-2, with D unresolved. V lost 3 bases to trimming and J lost 6 bases, with 2 bases between them. The CDR3 sequence is 10 residues long. The germline CDR1 and CDR2 sequences are MDHEN and SYDVKM. DNA for the CDR3: TGTGCCAGCAGTTTTAATGGCTACACCTTC. It is translated as CASSFNGYTF.

The chain joins TRBV9 to TRBJ2-5; 12 bases fit TRBD2. V gave up 3 bases and J gave up 4 bases; unmatched junction bases: 4. This CDR3 is 15 amino acids long. Germline CDR1 SGDLS, CDR2 YYNGEE. The CDR3 DNA reads as TGTGCCAGCAGCGCTAGCGGGGGGGCCCGAGAGACCCAGTACTTC. Translating gives CASSASGGARETQYF. The full variable domain, completed using reference TRBV9 and TRBJ2-5, is DSGVTQTPKHLITATGQRVTLRCSPRSGDLSVYWYQQSLDQGLQFLIQYYNGEERAKGNILERFSAQQFPDLHSELNLSSLELGDSALYFCASSASGGARETQYFGPGTRLLVL.

V and J are TRBV19 and TRBJ2-5; TRBD2 aligns across 12 bases. There are 15 residues in the CDR3. The germline V gene encodes CDR1 LNHDA and CDR2 SQIVND (reference sequence). Trimming took 1 base from V and 3 from J; bases not matched to a gene: 0. DNA of the CDR3: TGTGCCAGTAGTATAGGACTAGCGGGAGAAGAGACCCAGTACTTC. Translating gives CASSIGLAGEETQYF.

This chain connects TRBV7-2 to TRBJ2-2, with TRBD1 matching 8 bases. Germline CDR1 reads SGHTA; CDR2 reads FQGNSA. With V trimmed by 7 bases and J by 5 bases, 9 bases remained unmatched. The CDR3 is made up of 15 amino acids. CDR3 in DNA: TGTGCCAGCAACCCCGACAGGGGTTGGACCGGGGAGCTGTTTTTT. This encodes CASNPDRGWTGELFF. The variable domain in full, completed from reference TRBV7-2 and TRBJ2-2, reads GAGVSQSPSNKVTEKGKDVELRCDPISGHTALYWYRQSLGQGLEFLIYFQGNSAPDKSGLPSDRFSAERTGGSVSTLTIQRTQQEDSAVYLCASNPDRGWTGELFFGEGSRLTVL.

This clone is medium-sized by frequency. The chain joins TRBV13 to TRBJ2-1; tentatively, D is TRBD2 (6 bases). The CDR3 consists of 15 residues. The ends were cut back, 2 bases at V and 0 bases at J, with 8 bases in the middle. Germline-derived CDR1 and CDR2 are PRHDT and FYEKMQ (reference sequence). As DNA, the CDR3 is TGTGCCAGCAGCTTAAGCGGGCGCTCCTACAATGAGCAGTTCTTC. This gives the protein CASSLSGRSYNEQFF.

The chain is built from TRBV19 and TRBJ1-1, with D maybe TRBD1 (5 bases). Trimming stripped 5 bases from V and 1 base from J, with 14 bases between. The CDR3 contains 15 residues. Germline values: CDR1 LNHDA, CDR2 SQIVND (reference sequence). The CDR3 is CASSGGRVGNTEAFF. The CDR3 region has the DNA TGTGCCAGTAGTGGGGGGAGGGTGGGGAACACTGAAGCTTTCTTT.

The V gene is TRBV5-4, the J gene TRBJ2-3; 15 bases agree with TRBD2. CDR3 length: 18 residues. Germline CDR1 reads SGHNT; CDR2 reads YYREEE (reference sequence). With 3 bases clipped from V and 2 bases from J, the junction kept 7 bases outside the gene matches. Written as DNA, the CDR3 is TGTGCCAGCAGCTACGGGACTAGCGGGAGGTTTAACACAGATACGCAGTATTTT. Protein product: CASSYGTSGRFNTDTQYF.

The chain recombines TRBV5-1 with TRBJ2-7, with 7 nucleotides matching TRBD1. From germline, CDR1 is SGHRS and CDR2 YFSETQ. There are 15 residues in the CDR3. The ends lost 4 bases at V and 5 bases at J; junction bases unmatched: 12. CDR3: CASSRQPGQNHEQYF. CDR3 DNA sequence: TGCGCCAGCAGCCGGCAACCGGGACAGAACCACGAGCAGTACTTC.

The chain carries TRBV4-3 and TRBJ1-5, with D unresolved. Germline CDR1 reads LGHNA; CDR2 reads YSLEER. The CDR3 has 15 amino acids. Trimming stripped 6 bases from V and 0 bases from J, with 12 bases between. The CDR3 nucleotides read TGCGCCAGCAGTCCGACACCCTATAGCAATCAGCCCCAGCATTTT. Its protein is CASSPTPYSNQPQHF.

This chain joins TRBV7-9 and TRBJ2-5; D not resolved. CDR3 length equals 14 residues. In germline, CDR1 is SEHNR, CDR2 FQNEAQ (reference sequence). Trimming left V 2 bases short and J 1 base short, with 8 bases between. The CDR3 DNA follows: TGTGCCAGCAGCTTATTGGGCACCCAAGAGACCCAGTACTTC. It yields the protein CASSLLGTQETQYF.

The J gene is TRBJ2-1, the V gene TRBV15; 8 bases are a match to TRBD2. The CDR3 is made up of 13 amino acids. Trimming cost V 0 bases and J 9 bases; bases outside gene matches: 1. The germline V gene encodes CDR1 LNHNV and CDR2 YYDKDF (reference sequence). CDR3 coding DNA: TGTGCCACCAGCAGAGATCGGGGGGGTGAGCAGTTCTTC. Encoded protein: CATSRDRGGEQFF.

CDR3: CASSPIGLGGEQYF. CDR3 DNA sequence: TGTGCCAGCAGCCCAATAGGACTAGGTGGCGAGCAGTACTTC. V usage is TRBV7-6 and J usage is TRBJ2-7; 7 bases are shared with TRBD2. Losses at the gene ends were 5 bases for V and 6 bases for J; bases not matched to a gene: 10. There are 14 residues in the CDR3. The germline V gene encodes CDR1 SGHVS and CDR2 FNYEAQ. Complete variable domain (other parts from reference TRBV7-6 and TRBJ2-7): GAGVSQSPRYKVTKRGQDVALRCDPISGHVSLYWYRQALGQGPEFLTYFNYEAQQDKSGLPNDRFSAERPEGSISTLTIQRTEQRDSAMYRCASSPIGLGGEQYFGPGTRLTVT.

V is TRBV5-1 and J is TRBJ2-7; 9 bases match TRBD1. CDR1 and CDR2 (germline): SGHRS, YFSETQ. Unmatched junction bases numbered 6, after V lost 4 bases and J lost 7 bases. The CDR3 length is 13 residues. The CDR3 region is CASSRDRDYEQYF. In DNA, the CDR3 is TGCGCCAGCAGCCGGGACAGGGACTATGAGCAGTACTTC.

This chain uses TRBV6-1 with TRBJ1-4; D is undetermined. From germline, CDR1 is MNHNS and CDR2 SASEGT. The CDR3 runs 14 residues. The V and J ends lost 7 bases and 5 bases respectively, with 14 bases between them. The CDR3 is CASITRGYNEKLFF. The CDR3 DNA is TGTGCCAGCATCACGCGGGGTTACAATGAAAAACTGTTTTTT.

V usage is TRBV7-2 and J usage is TRBJ2-7, with 14 bases identical to TRBD2. The germline V gene has CDR1 SGHTA and CDR2 FQGNSA. This CDR3 spans 16 amino acids. The junction had 5 bases not matched to a gene; V was cut back by 4 bases and J by 3 bases. CDR3 DNA sequence: TGTGCCAGCAGCTCGGGACTAGCGGGAGCATACTACGAGCAGTACTTC. Translated, it gives CASSSGLAGAYYEQYF.

V gene TRBV4-3 combines with J gene TRBJ2-4; 10 nucleotides align to TRBD1. V dropped 3 bases and J dropped 8; count of bases not matched to a gene: 4. The CDR3 consists of 14 residues. The germline CDR1 and CDR2 sequences are LGHNA and YSLEER. The CDR3 DNA sequence: TGCGCCAGCAGCCACGGGACAGGGGTGGACATTCAGTACTTC. As protein: CASSHGTGVDIQYF.

This sequence joins TRBV2 and TRBJ1-2; TRBD1 matches 8 bases. The V segment lost 9 bases and the J segment 1 base; nucleotides outside the gene matches: 7. From germline, CDR1 is SNHLY and CDR2 FYNNEI. The CDR3 has 14 residues. The CDR3 region is CAREGTGFNYGYTF. The CDR3 DNA is TGTGCCAGAGAGGGGACAGGATTTAACTATGGCTACACCTTC. Using reference TRBV2 and TRBJ1-2 for the parts outside the CDR3, the full variable domain is EPEVTQTPSHQVTQMGQEVILRCVPISNHLYFYWYRQILGQKVEFLVSFYNNEISEKSEIFDDQFSVERPDGSNFTLKIRSTKLEDSAMYFCAREGTGFNYGYTFGSGTRLTVV.

The J gene is TRBJ1-5, the V gene TRBV7-2; the match to TRBD1 covers 7 bases. This CDR3 has 16 residues. J lost 2 bases, V lost 0 bases, and 4 bases had no gene match. CDR1 and CDR2 from the germline V gene are SGHTA and FQGNSA. The CDR3 is CASSLAGQWGNQPQHF. CDR3 in DNA: TGTGCCAGCAGCTTAGCGGGACAGTGGGGCAATCAGCCCCAGCATTTT. Full variable domain (outside the CDR3, taken from reference TRBV7-2 and TRBJ1-5): GAGVSQSPSNKVTEKGKDVELRCDPISGHTALYWYRQSLGQGLEFLIYFQGNSAPDKSGLPSDRFSAERTGGSVSTLTIQRTQQEDSAVYLCASSLAGQWGNQPQHFGDGTRLSIL.

V gene TRBV27 combines with J gene TRBJ2-5; D possibly corresponds to TRBD2 (7 bases). The CDR3 contains 17 residues. Germline assignment: CDR1 MNHEY and CDR2 SMNVEV (reference sequence). V was cut by 5 bases and J by 2 bases, with 21 bases left in between. The CDR3 DNA is TGTGCCAGCAGTCCCTTAGGGGGGGCGGGTCCGCAAGAGACCCAGTACTTC. Translating it yields CASSPLGGAGPQETQYF.

The V gene is TRBV5-1, the J gene TRBJ2-2; TRBD2 matches 11 bases. Germline loops: CDR1 SGHRS, CDR2 YFSETQ. The CDR3 runs to 16 residues. V lost 4 bases and J lost 6; bases outside the gene matches: 8. The CDR3 bases are TGCGCCAGCAGCAAGACACTAGCGGGAGTGGCCGGGGAGCTGTTTTTT. Translated, it gives CASSKTLAGVAGELFF. Using reference TRBV5-1 and TRBJ2-2 for the parts outside the CDR3, the full variable domain is KAGVTQTPRYLIKTRGQQVTLSCSPISGHRSVSWYQQTPGQGLQFLFEYFSETQRNKGNFPGRFSGRQFSNSRSEMNVSTLELGDSALYLCASSKTLAGVAGELFFGEGSRLTVL.